This T cell receptor (beta chain) derives from a study of T cell responses to AZD1222 COVID-19 vaccine (dated by TCRdb to about 2021). For the study in its entirety: AZD1222 recipients whose second dose came at about 4 weeks and those whose second dose came at about 12 weeks were combined into one group, since spike-specific TCR depth and breadth did not differ between the two schedules. A total of 233 trial participants underwent TCR sequencing, of whom 207 had received two doses of AZD1222 and around 26 had received two doses of the MenACWY control vaccine. Trial participants were enrolled by age into subgroups of 18-55, 56-69 and 70-plus years, and around 150, 28 and 57 TCR-sequenced participants, respectively, were included in these subgroups.

Reading the label with the study, this specimen's time point is: baseline before first vaccination. The vaccinee samples were drawn from two UK trials, COV001 and COV002, one of which was a single-blind randomized controlled phase 2/3 trial testing AZD1222 (ChAdOx1 nCoV-19) in healthy adults. For TCRbeta chain sequencing, PBMC samples from trial participants were taken at day 0 and at day 28 after the second dose. The CDR3 regions of human TCRbeta chains were subjected to immunosequencing. The paper's data handling went like this. TCRs in the repertoires were compared against a reference library of SARS-CoV-2-specific TCRs that had been generated with the MIRA antigen-specificity platform. Breadth meant the fraction of unique TCRs that were SARS-CoV-2-associated, whereas depth meant the fraction of total T cells that were SARS-CoV-2-associated. Using the MIRA data, every spike-specific TCR was mapped to the spike region that the TCR reacted to and assigned to either a CD4 or a CD8 class. Log10-transformed breadth and depth values were compared by one-way ANOVA with Sidak's multiple comparisons tests. TCRdb took this table from immuneACCESS and kept in-frame rearrangements with V and J called. Such tables lack part of the clones; where checked against another copy, unresolved V genes explain under half of the gap, and the rest is unexplained. V and J calls plus clone size are reproduced from that table; the DNA served to infer D and trimming. Counted in this sample were 150,000 to 200,000 clones; about 92% of them appeared once. Approximately 4% of the sample is held by the ten biggest clonotypes.

Study-wide conclusions, independent of this receptor: In the small 56-69-year group, the increase in depth fell short of significance, most likely because of low power. Conclusions about previously exposed vaccinees are limited, since just five or six AZD1222 recipients were seropositive for SARS-CoV-2 at baseline. Because no day 14 peak-response samples were available, the repertoires could be characterized only after the peak T cell response. After two AZD1222 doses, both the breadth and the depth of spike-specific TCRs were significantly higher than at day 0 and than in MenACWY recipients. The whole spike protein was spanned by vaccine-associated CD4 TCRs, and dominant responses were seen in regions 160-218 and 743-854. Reportedly, close to half of the unique spike-specific TCRs recognized epitopes lying outside the regions that are mutated in the B.1.351 and B.1.1.7 variants. Most participants were white British and females outnumbered males, and the authors suggested that clonal diversity may have been underestimated.

About this clone itself: Its antigen remains undetermined. Base quality data are lacking; no much larger clone is found one base away.

Reading from cysteine to phenylalanine, the CDR3 counts 13 amino acids. Only the CDR3 DNA is retained, 39 bases long and in frame from the first base. V sheds 4 bases and J sheds 5 bases, leaving 9 bases between their ends. The TCR was taken from an adult in good health. The specimen comprised peripheral blood, sampled on day 0 of AZD1222 vaccination. Recombination connected TRBV12-3 or TRBV12-4 to TRBJ1-5; a weak D assignment points to TRBD1 (5 bases agree). Here is the DNA: TGTGCCAGCAGTTGGGGGGTAGATCAGCCCCAGCATTTT. Translated, this gives CASSWGVDQPQHF.